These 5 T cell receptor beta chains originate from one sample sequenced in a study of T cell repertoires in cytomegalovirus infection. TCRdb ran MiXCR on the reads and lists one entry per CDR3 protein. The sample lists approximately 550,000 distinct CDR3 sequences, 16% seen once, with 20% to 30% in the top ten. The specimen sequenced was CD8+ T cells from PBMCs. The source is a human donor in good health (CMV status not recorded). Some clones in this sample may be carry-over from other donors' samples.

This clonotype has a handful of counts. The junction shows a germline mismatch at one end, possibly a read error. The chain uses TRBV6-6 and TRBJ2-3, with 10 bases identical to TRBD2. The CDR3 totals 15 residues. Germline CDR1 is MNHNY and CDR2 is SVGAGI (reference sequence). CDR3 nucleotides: TGTGCCAGCAGTTACAGCCTAGCGGGAGTTCGATCCGAGGATTTT. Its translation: CASSYSLAGVRSEDF.

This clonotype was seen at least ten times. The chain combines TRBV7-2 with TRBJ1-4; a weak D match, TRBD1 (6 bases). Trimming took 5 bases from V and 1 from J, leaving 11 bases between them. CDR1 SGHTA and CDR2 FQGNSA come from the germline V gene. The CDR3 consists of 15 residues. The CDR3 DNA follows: TGTGCCAGCAGCATCAGGGGTGGAACTAATGAAAAACTGTTTTTT. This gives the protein CASSIRGGTNEKLFF.

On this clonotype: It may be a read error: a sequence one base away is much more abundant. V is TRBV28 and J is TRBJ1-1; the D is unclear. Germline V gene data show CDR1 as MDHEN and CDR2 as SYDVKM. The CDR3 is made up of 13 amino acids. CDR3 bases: TGTGCCAGCAGCTTTACACCGAACTCTGAAGCTTTCTTT. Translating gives CASSFTPNSEAFF.

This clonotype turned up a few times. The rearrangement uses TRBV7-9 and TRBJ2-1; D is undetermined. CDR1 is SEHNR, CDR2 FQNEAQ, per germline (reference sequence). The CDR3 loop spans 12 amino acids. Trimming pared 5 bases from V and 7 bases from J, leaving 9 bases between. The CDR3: CASSPLENEQFF. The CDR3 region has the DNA TGTGCCAGCAGCCCCCTCGAGAATGAGCAGTTCTTC.

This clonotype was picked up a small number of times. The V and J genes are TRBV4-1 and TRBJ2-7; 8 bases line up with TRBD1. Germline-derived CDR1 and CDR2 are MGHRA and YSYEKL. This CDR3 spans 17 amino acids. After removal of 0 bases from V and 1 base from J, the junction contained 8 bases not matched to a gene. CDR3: CASSQEIQGAPSYEQYF. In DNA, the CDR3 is TGCGCCAGCAGCCAAGAAATCCAGGGGGCTCCATCCTACGAGCAGTACTTC.